These 8 T cell receptor beta chains were all obtained from the same sample, sequenced in a study of T cells in localized non-small cell lung cancer. Sequenced by immunoSEQ multiplex PCR; TCRdb stores in-frame clones only, minus some. Here the sample spans about 24,000 clones, roughly 87% being singletons. The source was peripheral blood, collected before any cancer treatment. The source is a male donor aged 60 or over with stage I squamous cell lung carcinoma.

CDR3 sequence: CASSLTSGGPNEQFF. CDR3 bases: TGTGCCAGCAGCTTGACTAGCGGGGGACCCAATGAGCAGTTCTTC. The chain combines TRBV7-2 with TRBJ2-1, with 12 bases that match TRBD2. Looked up from germline, CDR1 is SGHTA and CDR2 is FQGNSA. The CDR3 has 15 residues. V gave up 3 bases and J gave up 6 bases; unmatched junction bases: 3.

This clone was counted once. The chain uses TRBV5-1 and TRBJ1-2; TRBD1 aligns across 8 bases. The trim removed 4 bases at V and 2 bases at J, leaving 4 bases unmatched. The germline gives CDR1 SGHRS, CDR2 YFSETQ. This CDR3 contains 14 residues. The CDR3 loop is CASSDRGGNYGYTF. The DNA for the CDR3 is TGCGCCAGCAGCGACAGGGGCGGGAACTATGGCTACACCTTC.

The V gene is TRBV19, the J gene TRBJ1-1, with a weak D call TRBD1 (6 bases). Trimming removed 5 bases from V and 0 bases from J, with 13 bases in between. From germline, CDR1 is LNHDA and CDR2 SQIVND (reference sequence). The CDR3 runs 15 residues. The CDR3 nucleotides are TGTGCCAGTAGTGCGGAGGGGGACCTGAACACTGAAGCTTTCTTT. Its protein is CASSAEGDLNTEAFF. The complete variable domain, with remaining parts taken from reference TRBV19 and TRBJ1-1, reads DGGITQSPKYLFRKEGQNVTLSCEQNLNHDAMYWYRQDPGQGLRLIYYSQIVNDFQKGDIAEGYSVSREKKESFPLTVTSAQKNPTAFYLCASSAEGDLNTEAFFGQGTRLTVV.

The chain is built from TRBV6-5 and TRBJ2-7; D remains ambiguous. This CDR3 contains 16 residues. V dropped 0 bases and J dropped 3 bases, with 15 bases sitting between them. Germline CDR1 and CDR2: MNHEY and SVGAGI. Here the CDR3 DNA reads TGTGCCAGCAGTTACTCCCACTACCCTGTCGGCTACGAGCAGTACTTC. Translated: CASSYSHYPVGYEQYF.

The J gene is TRBJ1-6, the V gene TRBV11-2; no clear D gene. CDR3 length equals 15 residues. Trimming cost V 4 bases and J 4 bases, with 11 bases left between them. Per germline, CDR1 SGHAT and CDR2 FQNNGV. In nucleotides, the CDR3 is TGTGCCAGCAGCTCCTCCCTGGGTTATAATTCACCCCTCCACTTT. Translated: CASSSSLGYNSPLHF.

The chain links TRBV6-6 to TRBJ1-3; weak D call: TRBD1 (6 bases). In germline, CDR1 is MNHNY, CDR2 SVGAGI (reference sequence). The germline V and J ends were trimmed by 7 bases and 4 bases, with 8 bases remaining between them. The CDR3 extends over 12 amino acids. The CDR3 protein is CASTGTGNTIYF. Written as DNA, the CDR3 is TGTGCCAGCACAGGGACAGGAAACACCATATATTTT.

The CDR3 sequence is CASSLAFQGGEETQYF. In DNA, the CDR3 is TGTGCCAGCAGCTTAGCTTTCCAGGGTGGGGAAGAGACCCAGTACTTC. The rearrangement uses TRBV7-2 and TRBJ2-5; D may be TRBD1 (5 bases). The CDR3 consists of 16 residues. Germline loops: CDR1 SGHTA, CDR2 FQGNSA. The V and J ends lost 0 bases and 3 bases respectively, with 14 bases between them.

This rearrangement joins TRBV7-2 to TRBJ1-2; D might be TRBD1 (6 bases). Germline CDR1 SGHTA, CDR2 FQGNSA. The CDR3 loop spans 15 amino acids. Trimming pared 10 bases from V and 2 bases from J, leaving 20 bases between. The CDR3 DNA follows: TGTGCCACATGGACAGCCCTTGCCTTAAACTATGGCTACACCTTC. This sequence encodes CATWTALALNYGYTF.